This T cell receptor beta chain stems from a study of beta chain features in type 1 diabetes. About this clone itself: Its antigen is undetermined.

Overall study findings and caveats: Among type 1 diabetes patients, VDJ junctions had fewer insertions and more deletions. Resolution of whether HLA type affects TCRB rearrangement was not achieved here. Shorter TCRB CDR3s, moderately but significantly so, were found in Type 1 diabetes patients in all four CD4+ subsets.

V shed 3 bases, J shed 12 bases, and the junction held 15 bases outside the gene matches. The CDR3 has 16 amino acids. Germline values: CDR1 MNHNS, CDR2 SASEGT. All of the isolated RNA was reverse transcribed, so expressed TCRB transcripts were sequenced. Profiled with immunoSEQ multiplex PCR; TCRdb holds only in-frame clones, not every one. The data show around 250,000 clones, roughly 22% seen once. Researchers reported sorting CD4+ naive, central memory, regulatory and stem cell-like memory cells via CD45RO/CCR7/CD25/CD127/CD95/CD27. This chain connects TRBV6-1 to TRBJ1-4, with TRBD1 identical over 8 bases. The clonotype originates from a middle-aged woman with type 1 diabetes. The sample taken for sequencing was naive CD4+ T cells from blood. The CDR3 sequence: CASSDLGQDLRGELFF. In nucleotides, the CDR3 is TGTGCCAGCAGTGACTTGGGACAGGACCTTCGAGGGGAACTGTTTTTT.